The 3 T cell receptor beta chains below were found in one sample sequenced in a study of T-cell reconstitution after alpha-beta-depleted transplantation in children. The authors prepared the TCRbeta library with unique molecular identifiers. TCRdb reprocessed the PCR reads with MiXCR, giving one entry per CDR3 protein. The sample consists of 550,000 to 800,000 distinct CDR3 sequences, around 13% of them appearing once. Material: PBMCs, obtained before TCRalphabeta/CD19-depleted stem cell transplant. The receptors originated from a girl aged 2 to 10 with congenital amegakaryocytic thrombocytopenia, due to receive a stem cell transplant.

This clonotype showed up many times. The chain is built from TRBV27 and TRBJ2-1; 8 nucleotides align to TRBD2. J gave up 4 bases and V 2 bases, and 7 bases lay outside the gene matches. The germline V gene encodes CDR1 MNHEY and CDR2 SMNVEV (reference sequence). The CDR3 length is 16 residues. Here the CDR3 DNA reads TGTGCCAGCAGTTTACTAGCGGGCCTAGGGTACAATGAGCAGTTCTTC. Protein product: CASSLLAGLGYNEQFF.

This clonotype was counted a few times. The rearrangement links TRBV5-1 to TRBJ1-1; the D gene is possibly TRBD1 (5 bases). With 4 bases removed from V and 0 bases from J, the gap between germline ends came to 13 bases. The germline CDR1 and CDR2 sequences are SGHRS and YFSETQ. The CDR3 spans 15 residues. The DNA of the CDR3 is TGCGCCAGCAGCCGGGACGTTTACATGAACACTGAAGCTTTCTTT. Translated, it gives CASSRDVYMNTEAFF. Combining the CDR3 with reference TRBV5-1 and TRBJ1-1 gives the whole variable domain KAGVTQTPRYLIKTRGQQVTLSCSPISGHRSVSWYQQTPGQGLQFLFEYFSETQRNKGNFPGRFSGRQFSNSRSEMNVSTLELGDSALYLCASSRDVYMNTEAFFGQGTRLTVV.

This clonotype has at least ten counts. CDR3 sequence: CASSPLGTGNYGYTF. CDR3 nucleotide sequence: TGCGCCAGCAGCCCCCTCGGGACAGGGAACTATGGCTACACCTTC. V and J are TRBV5-1 and TRBJ1-2, with TRBD1 matching 9 bases. Germline V gene lookup returns CDR1 SGHRS and CDR2 YFSETQ. This CDR3 region has 15 residues. Trimming at V came to 4 bases and at J to 2 bases, leaving 6 bases not matched to a gene. Combining the CDR3 with reference TRBV5-1 and TRBJ1-2 gives the whole variable domain KAGVTQTPRYLIKTRGQQVTLSCSPISGHRSVSWYQQTPGQGLQFLFEYFSETQRNKGNFPGRFSGRQFSNSRSEMNVSTLELGDSALYLCASSPLGTGNYGYTFGSGTRLTVV.